This TCR beta chain was sequenced during a study of Graves' ophthalmopathy and Graves' hyperthyroidism. V was clipped by 8 bases and J by 5 bases; unmatched bases: 8. CDR1 SGHTA and CDR2 FQGNSA come from the germline V gene. CDR3 length: 14 residues. On this clonotype: Its antigen remains unknown. This clone may be a read error of a much larger clone one base away.

Hyperthyroidism patients were newly diagnosed, ill under 2 months, and aged 18 to 65 years. Amplification of TCR beta CDR3 regions used RNA transcripts. First-round RT-PCR with HTBI primers preceded a second-round multiplex PCR. Each CDR3 protein is one row after TCRdb ran MiXCR on the multiplex PCR reads. This table has around 1.1 million distinct CDR3 sequences, roughly 35% appearing once. General study points: The model predicted progression of ophthalmopathy with a sensitivity of roughly 71%, and its specificity was about 76%. Also, most clonotypes expanded in the thyroid above 0.001 frequency appeared in blood.

The origin of this receptor is an adult man with Graves' hyperthyroidism. Source material: peripheral blood or thyroid tissue (not recorded which). The chain recombines TRBV7-2 with TRBJ2-5; 10 bases line up with TRBD1. The CDR3 DNA follows: TGTGCCAGCGGCAACGACAGGGGGCTCGAGACCCAGTACTTC. Residues: CASGNDRGLETQYF.